This is a list of T cell receptor beta chains from one sample in a study of blood T cell repertoires in COVID-19. The table came from immunoSEQ multiplex PCR; TCRdb's copy has only in-frame clones and leaves some out. The table shows some 530,000 clones, with 70% to 90% occurring only once. Sequencing was performed on peripheral blood. These TCRs come from a human donor in a cohort sampled during active COVID-19. Each CDR3 is given with its conserved first and last residue. Fields, in order: D gene, V gene, J gene, clone size, CDR3 DNA, CDR3 protein. A D gene is named only where the DNA matches it firmly. Rows give clone size only sometimes, using once, few, many, or a class for an expanded clone.

d_call: TRBD1; v_call: TRBV14; j_call: TRBJ1-2; clone_size: -; cdr3_nt: TGTGCCAGCAGCCAGCTGACAGGGGTTGGCTACACCTTC; cdr3_aa: CASSQLTGVGYTF
d_call: -; v_call: TRBV10-3; j_call: TRBJ1-2; clone_size: once; cdr3_nt: TGTGCCATCAGTGAGTCACCTGGGACATCGACGAAGGGCTATGGCTACACCTTC; cdr3_aa: CAISESPGTSTKGYGYTF
d_call: TRBD1; v_call: TRBV19; j_call: TRBJ1-5; clone_size: -; cdr3_nt: TGTGCCAGTAGTCCAGCCCGACAGGGGGATCAGCCCCAGCATTTT; cdr3_aa: CASSPARQGDQPQHF
d_call: -; v_call: TRBV5-1; j_call: TRBJ2-5; clone_size: -; cdr3_nt: TGCGCCAGCAGCTTGAACGGCGGGCTACAAGAGACCCAGTACTTC; cdr3_aa: CASSLNGGLQETQYF
d_call: TRBD2; v_call: TRBV9; j_call: TRBJ2-7; clone_size: -; cdr3_nt: TGTGCCAGCAGCGTAGGTAGCGGGAGTTACGAGCAGTACTTC; cdr3_aa: CASSVGSGSYEQYF
d_call: -; v_call: TRBV29-1; j_call: TRBJ1-1; clone_size: many; cdr3_nt: TGCAGCGTTGGCCACGCAAGGGGGTCTATCCTGAGAGTTAACACTGAAGCTTTCTTT; cdr3_aa: CSVGHARGSILRVNTEAFF
d_call: TRBD2; v_call: TRBV27; j_call: TRBJ2-1; clone_size: -; cdr3_nt: TGTGCCAGCAGTCCTGGACTAGCGGGAATGAGCTCCTACAATGAGCAGTTCTTC; cdr3_aa: CASSPGLAGMSSYNEQFF
d_call: -; v_call: TRBV11-2; j_call: TRBJ2-3; clone_size: -; cdr3_nt: TGTGCCAGCACTGGAACATCCGGGGCAGATACGCAGTATTTT; cdr3_aa: CASTGTSGADTQYF
d_call: TRBD2; v_call: TRBV19; j_call: TRBJ2-2; clone_size: -; cdr3_nt: TGTGCCAGTAGTATCCCGGTCCGTGCGGGGGGCCCCGGGGAGCTGTTTTTT; cdr3_aa: CASSIPVRAGGPGELFF
d_call: TRBD1; v_call: TRBV20-1; j_call: TRBJ2-1; clone_size: -; cdr3_nt: TGCAGTGCTAGTGGCCCCGGACAGGGGCTATCGGGACGATCGGATGAGCAGTTCTTC; cdr3_aa: CSASGPGQGLSGRSDEQFF
d_call: -; v_call: TRBV6-5; j_call: TRBJ2-7; clone_size: -; cdr3_nt: TGTGCCAGCAGTTACTCTAGGGGAATGAGCTACGAGCAGTACTTC; cdr3_aa: CASSYSRGMSYEQYF
d_call: TRBD2; v_call: TRBV14; j_call: TRBJ2-7; clone_size: -; cdr3_nt: TGTGCCAGCAGCGACGGGGGGACTAGCGGGACATACGAGCAGTACTTC; cdr3_aa: CASSDGGTSGTYEQYF
d_call: TRBD2; v_call: TRBV9; j_call: TRBJ2-5; clone_size: -; cdr3_nt: TGTGCCAGCAGCGCCCGAGGACAATTTGGTGGCGGGAGGGCCTACGAGACCCAGTACTTC; cdr3_aa: CASSARGQFGGGRAYETQYF
d_call: TRBD1; v_call: TRBV30; j_call: TRBJ2-7; clone_size: -; cdr3_nt: TGTGCCTGGGCCAAGGGACAGACCTACGAGCAGTACTTC; cdr3_aa: CAWAKGQTYEQYF
d_call: -; v_call: TRBV7-9; j_call: TRBJ2-5; clone_size: -; cdr3_nt: TGTGCCAGCAGCCCCCGCGGGGTTCGGGAGACCCAGTACTTC; cdr3_aa: CASSPRGVRETQYF
d_call: -; v_call: TRBV7-8; j_call: TRBJ1-1; clone_size: -; cdr3_nt: TGTGCCAGCAGCTTAACAGGGATGAGCACTGAAGCTTTCTTT; cdr3_aa: CASSLTGMSTEAFF
d_call: -; v_call: TRBV30; j_call: TRBJ1-1; clone_size: -; cdr3_nt: TGTGCCTGGAGTGTCTCCATCCGGGAGAACACTGAAGCTTTCTTT; cdr3_aa: CAWSVSIRENTEAFF
d_call: -; v_call: TRBV19; j_call: TRBJ1-5; clone_size: -; cdr3_nt: TGTGCCAGTAGTGCCTCGGTTCAGCCCCAGCATTTT; cdr3_aa: CASSASVQPQHF
d_call: TRBD2; v_call: TRBV9; j_call: TRBJ2-2; clone_size: -; cdr3_nt: TGTGCCAGCAGCCCGGAGGGAGGGCGAAGCACCGGGGAGCTGTTTTTT; cdr3_aa: CASSPEGGRSTGELFF
d_call: -; v_call: TRBV20-1; j_call: TRBJ1-2; clone_size: -; cdr3_nt: TGCAGTGCTCCGCACAATTATGGCTACACCTTC; cdr3_aa: CSAPHNYGYTF
d_call: TRBD2; v_call: TRBV5-1; j_call: TRBJ2-5; clone_size: -; cdr3_nt: TGCGCCAGCAGCCCATTAGCGGGAGGCCAAGAGACCCAGTACTTC; cdr3_aa: CASSPLAGGQETQYF
d_call: -; v_call: TRBV30; j_call: TRBJ2-7; clone_size: -; cdr3_nt: TGTGCCTGGAGTTCAGGGGTGCTGAGCGAGCAGTACTTC; cdr3_aa: CAWSSGVLSEQYF
d_call: -; v_call: TRBV28; j_call: TRBJ2-1; clone_size: once; cdr3_nt: TGTGCCAGGACAGTTAATGAGCAGTTCTTC; cdr3_aa: CARTVNEQFF
d_call: -; v_call: TRBV5-1; j_call: TRBJ1-3; clone_size: few; cdr3_nt: TGCGCCAGCAGCTTGAGGCCGGGAGGGCCTAGCTCTGGAAACACCATATATTTT; cdr3_aa: CASSLRPGGPSSGNTIYF
d_call: -; v_call: TRBV6-5; j_call: TRBJ2-6; clone_size: -; cdr3_nt: TGTGCCAGCAGTTACCGCAGGGGCTCTGGGGCCAACGTCCTGACTTTC; cdr3_aa: CASSYRRGSGANVLTF
d_call: -; v_call: TRBV5-4; j_call: TRBJ2-5; clone_size: -; cdr3_nt: TGTGCCAGCAGCTTGGGCGGTCAAGAGACCCAGTACTTC; cdr3_aa: CASSLGGQETQYF
d_call: TRBD1; v_call: TRBV7-3; j_call: TRBJ1-3; clone_size: -; cdr3_nt: TGTGCCAGCAGCTCCGACGGGACAGGGAGGCTTGGAAACACCATATATTTT; cdr3_aa: CASSSDGTGRLGNTIYF
d_call: TRBD1; v_call: TRBV6-5; j_call: TRBJ2-5; clone_size: -; cdr3_nt: TGTGCCAGCAGTTACCGAGGACAGGTCCAAGAGACCCAGTACTTC; cdr3_aa: CASSYRGQVQETQYF
d_call: TRBD1; v_call: TRBV19; j_call: TRBJ1-1; clone_size: -; cdr3_nt: TGTGCCAGTAGTATAATAGGGGCAGGGGGCAATGAAGCTTTCTTT; cdr3_aa: CASSIIGAGGNEAFF
d_call: -; v_call: TRBV11-1; j_call: TRBJ1-4; clone_size: -; cdr3_nt: TGTGCCAGCAGCTCACCTGGGCAATATGAAAAACTGTTTTTT; cdr3_aa: CASSSPGQYEKLFF
d_call: -; v_call: TRBV30; j_call: TRBJ2-2; clone_size: -; cdr3_nt: TGTGCCTGGAGTGTAGGAGGGACAGTCGGGGCCGGGGAGCTGTTTTTT; cdr3_aa: CAWSVGGTVGAGELFF
d_call: TRBD1; v_call: TRBV2; j_call: TRBJ2-7; clone_size: -; cdr3_nt: TGTGCCAGCAGTAAGGACAGGTCCCTTTTGTACTTC; cdr3_aa: CASSKDRSLLYF
d_call: -; v_call: TRBV28; j_call: TRBJ1-2; clone_size: -; cdr3_nt: TGTGCCAGCAGTGGAGCAGGGGAAGACTATGGCTACACCTTC; cdr3_aa: CASSGAGEDYGYTF
d_call: -; v_call: TRBV18; j_call: TRBJ1-4; clone_size: -; cdr3_nt: TGTGCCAGCTCACCACGGCAGATAAATGAAAAACTGTTTTTT; cdr3_aa: CASSPRQINEKLFF
d_call: -; v_call: TRBV7-9; j_call: TRBJ1-4; clone_size: -; cdr3_nt: TGTGCCAGCAGCTTCGGACAGCTAAATAATGAAAAACTGTTTTTT; cdr3_aa: CASSFGQLNNEKLFF
d_call: TRBD1; v_call: TRBV5-1; j_call: TRBJ1-4; clone_size: -; cdr3_nt: TGCGCCAGCAGTCCCGGGACAGGGGATGAAAAACTGTTTTTT; cdr3_aa: CASSPGTGDEKLFF
d_call: -; v_call: TRBV15; j_call: TRBJ2-2; clone_size: once; cdr3_nt: TGTGCCACCAGCAGAGATAGTCTGAACGGGGAGCTGTTTTTT; cdr3_aa: CATSRDSLNGELFF
d_call: -; v_call: TRBV21-1; j_call: TRBJ2-3; clone_size: few; cdr3_nt: TGTGCCAGCAGCATCAGGCTAGCGGGGGAGATTGGAGATACGCAGTATTTT; cdr3_aa: CASSIRLAGEIGDTQYF
d_call: TRBD1; v_call: TRBV5-1; j_call: TRBJ1-4; clone_size: -; cdr3_nt: TGCGCCAGCAGCTTGGCGGGACAGGGCGGCGAAAAACTGTTTTTT; cdr3_aa: CASSLAGQGGEKLFF
d_call: -; v_call: TRBV30; j_call: TRBJ1-1; clone_size: -; cdr3_nt: TGTGCCTGGATCACACGAGGGGTATGGGGGCGAGTGGACACTGAAGCTTTCTTT; cdr3_aa: CAWITRGVWGRVDTEAFF
d_call: -; v_call: TRBV12-5; j_call: TRBJ2-1; clone_size: -; cdr3_nt: TGTGCTAGTGGTCCTGGGACTTTCAATGAGCAGTTCTTC; cdr3_aa: CASGPGTFNEQFF
d_call: TRBD2; v_call: TRBV6-1; j_call: TRBJ2-7; clone_size: -; cdr3_nt: TGTGCCAGCAGTGTCCGCTCGGGACTAGCGGGAGGGCTCTTCTCCTACGAGCAGTACTTC; cdr3_aa: CASSVRSGLAGGLFSYEQYF
d_call: -; v_call: TRBV9; j_call: TRBJ2-1; clone_size: -; cdr3_nt: TGTGCCAGCTCCGGGTTCCAGGGATTATACAATGAGCAGTTCTTC; cdr3_aa: CASSGFQGLYNEQFF
d_call: TRBD1; v_call: TRBV7-2; j_call: TRBJ2-3; clone_size: -; cdr3_nt: TGTGCCAGCAGCTTAACAGGGGACAGCACAGATACGCAGTATTTT; cdr3_aa: CASSLTGDSTDTQYF
d_call: -; v_call: TRBV5-5; j_call: TRBJ2-7; clone_size: -; cdr3_nt: TGTGCCAGCAGCTTGGGACCCCAGGGGTACGAGCAGTACTTC; cdr3_aa: CASSLGPQGYEQYF